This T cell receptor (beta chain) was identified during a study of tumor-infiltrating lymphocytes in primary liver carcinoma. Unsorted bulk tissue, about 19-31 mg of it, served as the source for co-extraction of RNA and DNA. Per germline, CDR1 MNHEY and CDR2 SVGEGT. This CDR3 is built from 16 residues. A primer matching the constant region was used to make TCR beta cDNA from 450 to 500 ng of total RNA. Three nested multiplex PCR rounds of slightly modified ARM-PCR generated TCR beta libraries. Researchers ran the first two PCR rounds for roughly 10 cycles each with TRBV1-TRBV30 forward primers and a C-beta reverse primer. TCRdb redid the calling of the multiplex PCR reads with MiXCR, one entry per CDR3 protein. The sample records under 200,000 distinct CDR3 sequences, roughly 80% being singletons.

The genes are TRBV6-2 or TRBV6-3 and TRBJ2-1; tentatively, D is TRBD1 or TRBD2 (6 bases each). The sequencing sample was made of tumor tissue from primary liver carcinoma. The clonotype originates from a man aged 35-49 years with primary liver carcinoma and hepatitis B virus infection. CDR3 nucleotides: TGTGCTAGCGGCGGACAGCTCCTTAGCTCCTACAATGAGCAGTTCTTC. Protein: CASGGQLLSSYNEQFF.